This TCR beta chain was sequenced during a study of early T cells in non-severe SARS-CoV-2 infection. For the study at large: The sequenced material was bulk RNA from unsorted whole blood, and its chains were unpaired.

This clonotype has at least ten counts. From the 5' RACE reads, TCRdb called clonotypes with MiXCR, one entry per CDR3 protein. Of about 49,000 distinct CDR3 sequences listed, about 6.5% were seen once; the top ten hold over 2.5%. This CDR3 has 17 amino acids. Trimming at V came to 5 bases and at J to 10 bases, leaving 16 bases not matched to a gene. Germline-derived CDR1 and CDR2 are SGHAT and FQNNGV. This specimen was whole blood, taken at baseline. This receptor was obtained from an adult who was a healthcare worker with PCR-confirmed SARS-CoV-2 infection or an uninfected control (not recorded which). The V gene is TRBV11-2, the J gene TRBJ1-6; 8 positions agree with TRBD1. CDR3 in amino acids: CASSPGQGRAVGSPLHF. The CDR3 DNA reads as TGTGCCAGCAGCCCTGGACAGGGCAGGGCGGTGGGGTCACCCCTCCACTTT.